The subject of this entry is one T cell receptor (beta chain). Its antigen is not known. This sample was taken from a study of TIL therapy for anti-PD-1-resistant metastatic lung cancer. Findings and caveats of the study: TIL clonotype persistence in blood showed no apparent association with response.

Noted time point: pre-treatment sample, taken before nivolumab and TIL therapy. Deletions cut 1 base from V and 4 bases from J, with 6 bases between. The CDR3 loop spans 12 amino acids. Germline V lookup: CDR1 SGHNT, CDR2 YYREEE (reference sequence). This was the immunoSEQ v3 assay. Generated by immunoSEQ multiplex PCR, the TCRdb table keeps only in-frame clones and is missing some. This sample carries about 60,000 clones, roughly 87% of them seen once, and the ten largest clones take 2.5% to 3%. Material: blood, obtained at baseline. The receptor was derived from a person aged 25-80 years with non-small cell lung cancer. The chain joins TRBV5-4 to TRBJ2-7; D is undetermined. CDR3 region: CASSLLGYEQYF. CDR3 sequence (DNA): TGTGCCAGCAGCTTGCTCGGGTACGAGCAGTACTTC.